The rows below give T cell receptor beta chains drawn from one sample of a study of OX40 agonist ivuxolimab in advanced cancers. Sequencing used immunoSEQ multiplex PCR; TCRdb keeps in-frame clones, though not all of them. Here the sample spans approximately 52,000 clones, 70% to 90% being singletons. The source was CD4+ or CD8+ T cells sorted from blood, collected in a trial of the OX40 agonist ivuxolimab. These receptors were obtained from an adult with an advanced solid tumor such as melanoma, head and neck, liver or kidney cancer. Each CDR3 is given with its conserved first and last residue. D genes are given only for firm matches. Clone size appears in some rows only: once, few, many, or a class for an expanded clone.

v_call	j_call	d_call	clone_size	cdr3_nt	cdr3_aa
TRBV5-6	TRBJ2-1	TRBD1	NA	TGTGCCAGCAGCTTGTCCCGGACAGGGATCTACAATGAGCAGTTCTTC	CASSLSRTGIYNEQFF
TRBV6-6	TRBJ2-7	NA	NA	TGTGCCAGCAGTTACACAGCGGAACCATACTCCTACGAGCAGTACTTC	CASSYTAEPYSYEQYF
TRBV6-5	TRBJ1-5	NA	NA	TGTGCCAGCAGGCAGACACATGATAGCAATCAGCCCCAGCATTTT	CASRQTHDSNQPQHF
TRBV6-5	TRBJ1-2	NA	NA	TGTGCCAGCAGTTACGGGACGTTAGGCGGCTACACCTTC	CASSYGTLGGYTF
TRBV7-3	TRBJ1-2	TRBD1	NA	TGTGCCAGCAGCTTAAAGAAGACAGGGGGCGAGGACTATGGCTACACCTTC	CASSLKKTGGEDYGYTF
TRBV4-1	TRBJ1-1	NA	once	TGCGCCAGCAGCCGACTTGAGGGGGATACTGAAGCTTTCTTT	CASSRLEGDTEAFF
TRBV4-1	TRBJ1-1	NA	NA	TGCGCCAGCAGCCAAGATGGGGGGGCCACTGAAGCTTTCTTT	CASSQDGGATEAFF
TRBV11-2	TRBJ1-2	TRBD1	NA	TGTGCCAGCAGCCAAGGGAAAAGGGGGCGAGGCTACACCTTC	CASSQGKRGRGYTF
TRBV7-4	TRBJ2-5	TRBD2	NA	TGTGCCAGCAGCCTCCACCGAAGGGGAGGGGAGACCCAGTACTTC	CASSLHRRGGETQYF
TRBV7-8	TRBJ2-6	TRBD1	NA	TGTGCCAGCAGCCCCGACAGGGCCTTTCTTGGGGCCAACGTCCTGACTTTC	CASSPDRAFLGANVLTF
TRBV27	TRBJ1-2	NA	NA	TGTGCCAGCAGTTTATCCGGGAAACTAACGTATGGCTACACCTTC	CASSLSGKLTYGYTF
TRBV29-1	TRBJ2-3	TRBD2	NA	TGCAGCGTTGAAGGGACCGCTAGCGGGGGCACAGATACGCAGTATTTT	CSVEGTASGGTDTQYF
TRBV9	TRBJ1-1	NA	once	TGTGCCAGCAGCGTAGGGGGGGCATGGAACACTGAAGCTTTCTTT	CASSVGGAWNTEAFF
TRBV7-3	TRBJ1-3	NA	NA	TGTGCCAGCAGCTTATCAGGAAACCGTGGAAACACCATATATTTT	CASSLSGNRGNTIYF
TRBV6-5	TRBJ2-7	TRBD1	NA	TGTGCCAGCAACATGGGACAGGGCTTCTACGAGCAGTACTTC	CASNMGQGFYEQYF
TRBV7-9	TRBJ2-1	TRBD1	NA	TGTGCCAGCAGCACACAGGGGGCCTACAATGAGCAGTTCTTC	CASSTQGAYNEQFF
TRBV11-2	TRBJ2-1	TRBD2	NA	TGTGCCAGCAGCTTTGATCGGGGGAGGGGGCAGTTCTTC	CASSFDRGRGQFF
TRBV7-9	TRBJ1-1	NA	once	TGTGCCAGCAGCTTTTTGGGGCGAGGAGCCGAGTTT	CASSFLGRGAEF
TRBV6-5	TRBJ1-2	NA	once	TGTGCCAGCACCCCAAATACGGTGCGCGGTGGCTACACCTTC	CASTPNTVRGGYTF
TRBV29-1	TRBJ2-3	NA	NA	TGCAGCGTTGTCCCCAGGGGTGAGGGCACAGATACGCAGTATTTT	CSVVPRGEGTDTQYF
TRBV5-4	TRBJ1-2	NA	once	TGTGCCAGCAGCTTGGGAGGGGGTCTAGACGGCTACACCTTC	CASSLGGGLDGYTF
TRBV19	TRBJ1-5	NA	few	TGTGCCAGTAGTATCCAGGGGAGCCAGCCCCAGCATTTT	CASSIQGSQPQHF
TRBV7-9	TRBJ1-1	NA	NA	TGTGCCAGCAGTTGGACGGTGAACACTGAAGCTTTCTTT	CASSWTVNTEAFF
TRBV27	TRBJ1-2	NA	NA	TGTGCCAGCAGTTCCCCAGGGATGGGGATGGGGGGCTACACCTTC	CASSSPGMGMGGYTF
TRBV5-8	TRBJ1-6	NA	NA	TGTGCCAGCAGCTTGGGGGTTAGGGAGAATTCACCCCTCCACTTT	CASSLGVRENSPLHF
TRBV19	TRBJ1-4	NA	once	TGTGCCAGTAGTACCCTCGGAAGAAATTTCAATGAAAAACTGTTTTTT	CASSTLGRNFNEKLFF
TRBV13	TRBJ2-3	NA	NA	TGTGCCAGCTCCCCAATCAGTCCTATAAGCACAGATACGCAGTATTTT	CASSPISPISTDTQYF
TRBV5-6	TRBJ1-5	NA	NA	TGTGCCAGCAGCCCGGGGGGCTATAGCAATCAGCCCCAGCATTTT	CASSPGGYSNQPQHF
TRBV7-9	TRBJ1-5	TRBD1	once	TGTGCCAGCAGGACACTTGGGACAGGGCCGGGTAGCAATCAGCCCCAGCATTTT	CASRTLGTGPGSNQPQHF
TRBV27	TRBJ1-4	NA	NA	TGTGCCAGCAGTCCCCGGGTGGGACGGGAAAAACTGTTTTTT	CASSPRVGREKLFF
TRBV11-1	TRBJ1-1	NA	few	TGTGCCAGCAGCCGAGGGGGTCCTGAAGCTTTCTTT	CASSRGGPEAFF
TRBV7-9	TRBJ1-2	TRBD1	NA	TGTGCCAGCAGACCGAGGACAGGGACGAACTATGGCTACACCTTC	CASRPRTGTNYGYTF
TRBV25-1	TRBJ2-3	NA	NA	TGTGCCAGCAGCAATGTGGGGGACTCCACAGATACGCAGTATTTT	CASSNVGDSTDTQYF
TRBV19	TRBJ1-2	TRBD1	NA	TGTGCCAGTAGTATGGACAGGGCGGGCTACACCTTC	CASSMDRAGYTF